One sample yielded the 17 T cell receptor beta chains listed below, sequenced in a study of blood T cell repertoires in COVID-19. TCRdb keeps only in-frame clones here, not all; method: immunoSEQ multiplex PCR. Of approximately 220,000 clones listed, around 88% are singletons. The sample consisted of peripheral blood. The receptors shown here come from a woman aged 45-59 years with acute or convalescent COVID-19.

V and J are TRBV9 and TRBJ2-2; a weak D match, TRBD2 (5 bases). This CDR3 has 13 amino acids. Trimming took off 4 bases at V and 7 bases at J, with 11 bases between the two ends. The germline V gene has CDR1 SGDLS and CDR2 YYNGEE. This CDR3 reads CASSPSGSGELFF. The CDR3 nucleotides read TGTGCCAGCAGCCCGTCGGGAAGCGGGGAGCTGTTTTTT.

Comment on this clone: The sample has other DNA sequences that encode this CDR3 too. In nucleotides, the CDR3 is TGTGCCAGCAGGAGACAGGGAAGGTCAGATACGCAGTATTTT. Its translation is CASRRQGRSDTQYF. The chain couples TRBV6-5 to TRBJ2-3; 7 bases align to TRBD1. Losses at the gene ends were 6 bases for V and 4 bases for J; bases not matched to a gene: 7. Germline-derived CDR1 and CDR2 are MNHEY and SVGAGI. CDR3 length equals 14 residues.

The chain links TRBV7-8 to TRBJ1-5; the match to TRBD1 covers 10 bases. Germline V gives CDR1 SGHVS, CDR2 FQNEAQ. The length of the CDR3 is 16 residues. With V trimmed by 1 base and J by 6 bases, 6 bases remained unmatched. The CDR3 reads CASSLEQTGGGQPQHF. The CDR3 bases are TGTGCCAGCAGCTTAGAACAGACAGGGGGCGGTCAGCCCCAGCATTTT.

This chain uses TRBV27 with TRBJ2-7; TRBD2 agrees at 7 bases. After removal of 2 bases from V and 4 bases from J, the junction contained 5 bases not matched to a gene. Germline CDR1 and CDR2: MNHEY and SMNVEV (reference sequence). The CDR3 is 14 residues long. This CDR3 is CASSLGGSRYEQYF. As DNA, the CDR3 is TGTGCCAGCAGTTTAGGCGGGAGTAGGTACGAGCAGTACTTC.

V and J are TRBV11-2 and TRBJ2-3, with 8 positions matching TRBD2. The junction had 9 bases not matched to a gene; V was cut back by 0 bases and J by 4 bases. Germline CDR1 SGHAT, CDR2 FQNNGV. The CDR3 extends over 17 amino acids. The CDR3 here is CASSLEGLGIAADTQYF. The CDR3 nucleotides are TGTGCCAGCAGCTTAGAGGGACTAGGTATCGCAGCAGATACGCAGTATTTT.

Here the CDR3 reads CASSQAGGFSYEQYF. The CDR3 DNA sequence: TGTGCCAGCAGTCAAGCGGGAGGATTTTCCTACGAGCAGTACTTC. This rearrangement joins TRBV7-8 to TRBJ2-7, with 9 positions matching TRBD2. The CDR3 extends over 15 amino acids. Germline V lookup: CDR1 SGHVS, CDR2 FQNEAQ. The J segment lost 1 base and the V segment lost 6 bases, leaving 7 bases of the junction unmatched.

This clone was recorded only once. The chain couples TRBV24-1 to TRBJ2-1, with TRBD2 matching over 8 bases. V lost 5 bases and J lost 0; bases outside the gene matches: 17. CDR1 and CDR2 (germline): KGHDR, SFDVKD. The CDR3 length is 20 residues. The CDR3 spells CATSVPKAGAEVSSYNEQFF. CDR3 DNA: TGTGCCACCAGTGTCCCCAAAGCGGGAGCGGAGGTAAGCTCCTACAATGAGCAGTTCTTC.

V gene TRBV2 combines with J gene TRBJ1-6; TRBD1 is a possible D gene (6 bases). With 9 bases removed from V and 0 bases from J, the gap between germline ends came to 12 bases. The germline V gene has CDR1 SNHLY and CDR2 FYNNEI. CDR3 length: 15 residues. The DNA for the CDR3 is TGTGCCAGGAGGGACACCAGCTCCTATAATTCACCCCTCCACTTT. The encoded protein is CARRDTSSYNSPLHF.

The rearrangement uses TRBV12-3 or TRBV12-4 and TRBJ2-1; D is ambiguous. This CDR3 has 11 residues. V dropped 6 bases and J dropped 7 bases, with 7 bases sitting between them. Here the CDR3 DNA reads TGTGCCAGCAGATACTCGAATGAGCAGTTCTTC. Its protein product is CASRYSNEQFF.

V and J are TRBV5-6 and TRBJ2-7, with TRBD2 matching 11 bases. CDR3 size: 15 residues. The V segment lost 4 bases and the J segment 2 bases; nucleotides outside the gene matches: 5. Germline CDR1 is SGHDT and CDR2 is YYEEEE. In DNA form, the CDR3 reads TGTGCCAGCAGCCTGGGACTAGCGGCCGCCTACGAGCAGTACTTC. Protein sequence: CASSLGLAAAYEQYF.

The rearrangement uses TRBV5-1 and TRBJ1-1; 7 bases align to TRBD1. With 5 bases clipped from V and 0 bases from J, the junction kept 7 bases outside the gene matches. This CDR3 comprises 15 residues. In germline, CDR1 is SGHRS, CDR2 YFSETQ. DNA of the CDR3: TGCGCCAGCAGGGAGGGGGCGGCTATGAACACTGAAGCTTTCTTT. Residues: CASREGAAMNTEAFF.

This chain links TRBV29-1 with TRBJ2-1, with D maybe TRBD1 (6 bases). Deletions cut 4 bases from V and 5 bases from J, with 15 bases between. CDR3 length: 14 residues. CDR1 SQVTM and CDR2 ANQGSEA come from the germline V gene. The CDR3 DNA follows: TGCAGCGTTGGGGGGCTAGCAGGCCACAATGAGCAGTTCTTC. The encoded protein is CSVGGLAGHNEQFF.

The chain employs TRBV7-9 and TRBJ1-1; possibly TRBD1 for D (6 bases). This CDR3 is built from 15 residues. CDR1 SEHNR and CDR2 FQNEAQ come from the germline V gene (reference sequence). Trimming shortened V by 4 bases and J by 8 bases, and 20 bases separated the two germline ends. The CDR3, as DNA: TGTGCCAGCAGCTCACAGGGCACAGTCCCCGGAGAAGCTTTCTTT. It encodes CASSSQGTVPGEAFF.

This chain uses TRBV7-2 with TRBJ2-4, with D uncertain. The ends were cut back, 5 bases at V and 6 bases at J, with 14 bases in the middle. The germline V gene has CDR1 SGHTA and CDR2 FQGNSA. The CDR3 is 14 amino acids. In DNA, the CDR3 is TGTGCCAGCAGCAAGAGACGATGGAGAAACATTCAGTACTTC. Its translation: CASSKRRWRNIQYF.

The chain links TRBV19 to TRBJ2-7; 7 bases fit TRBD2. The CDR3 has 15 amino acids. The V and J ends lost 6 bases and 3 bases, in that order; junction bases with no gene match: 11. Germline values: CDR1 LNHDA, CDR2 SQIVND (reference sequence). The CDR3 here is CASRMTGRQDYEQYF. CDR3 nucleotide sequence: TGTGCCAGTAGGATGACCGGGAGGCAGGACTACGAGCAGTACTTC.

CDR3 sequence: CAWRPSGRTGELFF. CDR3 nucleotides: TGTGCCTGGAGGCCTAGCGGGAGGACCGGGGAGCTGTTTTTT. The chain couples TRBV30 to TRBJ2-2; TRBD2 matches at 11 bases. Looked up from germline, CDR1 is GTSNPN and CDR2 is SVGIG (reference sequence). The CDR3 extends over 14 amino acids. Trimming removed 3 bases from V and 5 bases from J; junction bases left unmatched: 2.

The genes are TRBV28 and TRBJ2-7; TRBD1 matches at 11 bases. The CDR3 is made up of 15 amino acids. The junction had 3 bases not matched to a gene; V was cut back by 5 bases and J by 0 bases. Per germline, CDR1 MDHEN and CDR2 SYDVKM. CDR3 region: CASSPGQGASYEQYF. DNA of the CDR3: TGTGCCAGCAGTCCCGGACAGGGGGCCTCCTACGAGCAGTACTTC.